The 24 T cell receptor beta chains in this list originate from one sample, sequenced in a study of vaccination effects on CD4 cells after COVID-19. Their antigen targets remain unknown. Sequencing was performed with immunoSEQ multiplex PCR; in TCRdb, only in-frame clones are kept and a portion is missing. The sample gives about 71,000 clones, about 80% of which show up once; over 9% is in the top ten. Sequencing in the ViraFEST assay came after antigen-specific CD4+ T cells had been expanded with viral peptide pools, which were used to stimulate PBMC. Culturing for roughly 9 days preceded CD4+ T cell isolation. Absence of prior SARS-CoV-2 infection characterized the vaccine recipients, who showed negative nucleocapsid antibodies. The sample here was CD4+ T cells from PBMCs cultured with SARS-CoV-2 spike peptides, taken before COVID-19 vaccination. The origin of the receptors is a human donor who received a COVID-19 vaccine.

The chain couples TRBV19 to TRBJ2-4; D perhaps matches TRBD2 (6 bases). The CDR3 spans 14 residues. CDR1 and CDR2 (germline): LNHDA, SQIVND (reference sequence). V shed 2 bases and J shed 7 bases, with 12 bases lying between them. The CDR3 loop is CASSITGEGNIQYF. DNA for the CDR3: TGTGCCAGTAGTATAACGGGAGAGGGTAACATTCAGTACTTC.

This clone appeared a few times. The chain recombines TRBV4-1 with TRBJ1-5; D is ambiguous. V lost 4 bases and J 11 bases, leaving 18 bases between the germline ends. The germline V gene encodes CDR1 MGHRA and CDR2 YSYEKL. The CDR3 is 14 residues long. CDR3 in DNA: TGCGCCAGCAGCCGATGGCGAACCTCAGAGGCCCAGCATTTT. Its translation: CASSRWRTSEAQHF.

The chain carries TRBV6-4 and TRBJ2-3; TRBD2 matches at 15 bases. The germline V gene has CDR1 MRHNA and CDR2 SNTAGT. The CDR3 extends over 17 amino acids. V trimming: 6 bases; J trimming: 9 bases; junction bases outside the gene matches: 13. The CDR3 DNA sequence: TGTGCCAGCAGCCCGGGACTAGCGGGGGGACCCCCCTTCACGCAGTATTTT. Translating gives CASSPGLAGGPPFTQYF.

The chain has TRBV24-1 and TRBJ2-5; 8 positions agree with TRBD1. After removal of 2 bases from V and 2 bases from J, the junction contained 3 bases not matched to a gene. Germline V gives CDR1 KGHDR, CDR2 SFDVKD. The CDR3 covers 15 residues. The CDR3 sequence: CATSDYRTGQETQYF. The CDR3 DNA reads as TGTGCCACCAGTGATTACCGGACAGGGCAAGAGACCCAGTACTTC.

The chain carries TRBV5-6 and TRBJ1-5; a possible D gene is TRBD1 (6 bases). Germline values: CDR1 SGHDT, CDR2 YYEEEE. The CDR3 contains 14 residues. Trimming shortened V by 4 bases and J by 6 bases, and 14 bases separated the two germline ends. The CDR3 loop reads CASSPQGAGQPQHF. The CDR3 bases are TGTGCCAGCAGCCCACAGGGAGCCGGTCAGCCCCAGCATTTT.

V usage is TRBV12-5 and J usage is TRBJ2-7; TRBD2 is a possible D gene (5 bases). The V end lost 0 bases, the J end lost 3 bases, and 9 bases lay between the germline ends. Germline values: CDR1 LGHNT, CDR2 FRNRAP. The CDR3 length is 14 residues. The CDR3 DNA follows: TGTGCTAGTGGTTTGGTACGACTATGCTACGAGCAGTACGTC. Translating it yields CASGLVRLCYEQYV.

The chain uses TRBV7-2 and TRBJ2-2; D is unresolved. Germline CDR1 is SGHTA and CDR2 is FQGNSA. The CDR3 spans 14 residues. The V end was cut by 3 bases, the J end by 4 bases, with 9 bases between. The CDR3 coding sequence is TGTGCCAGCAGCTTCCAGCTCACCACCGGGGAGCTGTTTTTT. This translates into CASSFQLTTGELFF.

This chain joins TRBV29-1 and TRBJ1-2; the match to TRBD1 covers 7 bases. The ends lost 6 bases at V and 4 bases at J; junction bases unmatched: 11. CDR3 length equals 14 residues. Germline V lookup: CDR1 SQVTM, CDR2 ANQGSEA. CDR3 region: CSVPLVSGGYGYTF. The CDR3 DNA reads TGCAGCGTCCCCTTGGTTTCAGGGGGCTATGGCTACACCTTC.

The chain uses TRBV3-1 (or the pseudogene TRBV3-2) and TRBJ1-3; D uncertain. This CDR3 spans 12 amino acids. V lost 3 bases to trimming and J lost 15 bases, with 15 bases between them. Germline loops: CDR1 LGHDT, CDR2 YNNKEL (reference sequence). CDR3 region: CASSHGEGAEYF. The CDR3 DNA is TGTGCCAGCAGCCACGGGGAGGGAGCGGAATATTTT.

The genes are TRBV6-6 and TRBJ2-6, with 12 positions matching TRBD1. CDR1 and CDR2 from the germline V gene are MNHNY and SVGAGI (reference sequence). V was clipped by 5 bases and J by 0 bases; unmatched bases: 8. The CDR3 covers 19 residues. CDR3 nucleotides: TGTGCCAGCAGTCGCAAACCGGGACAGGGGGCCTCTGGGGCCAACGTCCTGACTTTC. Protein product: CASSRKPGQGASGANVLTF.

The chain couples TRBV24-1 to TRBJ2-5; 9 bases line up with TRBD1. The CDR3 runs to 18 residues. Germline V lookup: CDR1 KGHDR, CDR2 SFDVKD. Trimming at V came to 3 bases and at J to 2 bases, leaving 12 bases not matched to a gene. CDR3 nucleotide sequence: TGTGCCACCAGTGATACTCGCGGGACAGGGTCTACTCAAGAGACCCAGTACTTC. It codes for CATSDTRGTGSTQETQYF.

The J gene is TRBJ2-7, the V gene TRBV30, with a tentative D call TRBD2 (5 bases). V lost 4 bases and J 6 bases, leaving 13 bases between the germline ends. The CDR3 sequence is 12 residues long. Per germline, CDR1 GTSNPN and CDR2 SVGIG (reference sequence). Here the CDR3 DNA reads TGTGCCTGGACTTTCGGGAAATGCGAGCAGTACGTC. It specifies CAWTFGKCEQYV.

The rearrangement joins TRBV7-3 to TRBJ2-6, with 13 bases matching TRBD2. The V and J ends lost 5 bases and 0 bases, in that order; junction bases with no gene match: 10. CDR3 size: 20 residues. The germline CDR1 and CDR2 sequences are SGHTA and FQGTGA. The CDR3 DNA reads as TGTGCCAGCAGCCTGACTAGCGGGGGGTCCAAATACTCTGGGGCCAACGTCCTGACTTTC. Translation: CASSLTSGGSKYSGANVLTF.

The CDR3 DNA sequence: TGTGCCAGCAGCGGGAGGGGGGGGCTGGTACAAGAGACCCAGTACTTC. Protein: CASSGRGGLVQETQYF. V is TRBV9 and J is TRBJ2-5; TRBD2 might be the D (7 bases). Trimming removed 3 bases at V and 2 bases at J, with 17 bases between. Germline CDR1 and CDR2: SGDLS and YYNGEE. This CDR3 comprises 16 residues.

The chain recombines TRBV5-1 with TRBJ1-5; no firm D call. Germline V gene lookup returns CDR1 SGHRS and CDR2 YFSETQ. The CDR3 extends over 15 amino acids. Between the trimmed V and J ends, which lost 0 bases and 0 bases, there was a span of 7 bases. DNA of the CDR3: TGCGCCAGCAGCTTGGGCACGGGTAGCAATCAGCCCCAGCATTTT. Translation: CASSLGTGSNQPQHF.

The rearrangement links TRBV18 to TRBJ2-1; 9 bases match TRBD1. Looked up from germline, CDR1 is KGHSH and CDR2 is LQKENI. The ends lost 3 bases at V and 5 bases at J; junction bases unmatched: 8. The CDR3 covers 16 residues. The CDR3 region has the DNA TGTGCCAGCTCACCGGGACAGGGAGGGACTCACAATGAGCAGTTCTTC. Protein product: CASSPGQGGTHNEQFF.

This sequence joins TRBV28 and TRBJ2-5; 10 bases align to TRBD2. Germline lookup yields CDR1 MDHEN and CDR2 SYDVKM. The junction had 8 bases not matched to a gene; V was cut back by 3 bases and J by 4 bases. This CDR3 is built from 16 residues. The CDR3 DNA reads TGTGCCAGCAGTTTTGTATTAGCGGGGGGCAGAGAGACCCAGTACTTC. Translated: CASSFVLAGGRETQYF. The complete variable domain, with remaining parts taken from reference TRBV28 and TRBJ2-5, reads DVKVTQSSRYLVKRTGEKVFLECVQDMDHENMFWYRQDPGLGLRLIYFSYDVKMKEKGDIPEGYSVSREKKERFSLILESASTNQTSMYLCASSFVLAGGRETQYFGPGTRLLVL.

The chain uses TRBV6-1 and TRBJ1-2; D is perhaps TRBD1 (5 bases). Germline CDR1 is MNHNS and CDR2 is SASEGT. The CDR3 is made up of 16 amino acids. V gave up 0 bases and J gave up 4 bases, with 15 bases separating them. The CDR3: CASSEASGTVFYGYTF. CDR3 DNA sequence: TGTGCCAGCAGTGAAGCTTCCGGGACGGTGTTCTATGGCTACACCTTC.

The chain uses TRBV7-7 and TRBJ2-1; unclear D gene. Germline V gives CDR1 SSHAT, CDR2 FNYEAQ (reference sequence). V was shortened by 4 bases and J by 4 bases, with 8 bases between the two germline ends. The CDR3 has 13 amino acids. The CDR3, as DNA: TGTGCCAGCAGCTCCGATCGTTACAATGAGCAGTTCTTC. Its translation is CASSSDRYNEQFF.

V gene TRBV5-1 combines with J gene TRBJ2-3; no definite D call. Germline V gives CDR1 SGHRS, CDR2 YFSETQ. This CDR3 region has 14 residues. The V end lost 6 bases, the J end lost 0 bases, and 11 bases lay between the germline ends. CDR3 amino acids: CASKQSYSTDTQYF. The DNA for the CDR3 is TGCGCCAGCAAACAGAGTTATAGCACAGATACGCAGTATTTT.

The rearrangement uses TRBV5-4 and TRBJ1-2, with D hard to call. This CDR3 is built from 13 residues. Germline lookup yields CDR1 SGHNT and CDR2 YYREEE (reference sequence). The ends were cut back, 2 bases at V and 4 bases at J, with 9 bases in the middle. CDR3 protein: CASSFHFSYGYTF. CDR3 in DNA: TGTGCCAGCAGCTTCCACTTTTCCTATGGCTACACCTTC.

This clone was observed once. V and J are TRBV5-8 and TRBJ2-1; 9 bases match TRBD2. The V gene end was trimmed by 0 bases and the J gene end by 7 bases; junction bases not matched to a gene: 14. Germline V gene sequence: CDR1 SGHTS, CDR2 YDEGEE. The CDR3 length is 18 residues. CDR3 coding DNA: TGTGCCAGCAGCTTGGCCATGATAGCGGGGGCTTCTGGGAATGAGCAGTTCTTC. Its protein product is CASSLAMIAGASGNEQFF.

V and J are TRBV2 and TRBJ1-2; weak D call: TRBD1 (6 bases). Trimming pared 4 bases from V and 5 bases from J, leaving 17 bases between. Looked up from germline, CDR1 is SNHLY and CDR2 is FYNNEI. The CDR3 has 15 residues. The DNA for the CDR3 is TGTGCCAGCAGTGGACCCGACAGGACCGTGTATGGCTACACCTTC. As protein: CASSGPDRTVYGYTF.

The V gene is TRBV6-5, the J gene TRBJ2-1; D tentatively fits TRBD1 or TRBD2 (5 bases each). CDR3 length equals 11 residues. V was cut by 0 bases and J by 11 bases, with 5 bases left in between. Germline V gene data show CDR1 as MNHEY and CDR2 as SVGAGI. The CDR3 DNA reads TGTGCCAGCAGTTACTCGGGACAGCAGTTCTTC. This codes for CASSYSGQQFF.